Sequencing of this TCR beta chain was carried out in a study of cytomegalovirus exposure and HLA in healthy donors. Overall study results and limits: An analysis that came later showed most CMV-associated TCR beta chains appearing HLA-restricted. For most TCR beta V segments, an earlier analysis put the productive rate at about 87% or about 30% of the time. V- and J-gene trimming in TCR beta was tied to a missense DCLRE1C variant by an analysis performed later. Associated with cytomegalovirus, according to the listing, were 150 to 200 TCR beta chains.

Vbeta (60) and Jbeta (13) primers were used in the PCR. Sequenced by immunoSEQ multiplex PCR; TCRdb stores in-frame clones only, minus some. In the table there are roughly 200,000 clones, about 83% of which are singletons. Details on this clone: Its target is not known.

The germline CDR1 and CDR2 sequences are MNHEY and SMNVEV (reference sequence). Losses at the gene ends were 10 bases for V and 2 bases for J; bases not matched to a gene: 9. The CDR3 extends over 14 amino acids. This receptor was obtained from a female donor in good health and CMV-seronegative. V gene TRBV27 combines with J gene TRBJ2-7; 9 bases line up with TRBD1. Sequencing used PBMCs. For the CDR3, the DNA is TGTGCCACTAGAAACAGGGGGCGCCCCTACGAGCAGTACTTC. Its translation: CATRNRGRPYEQYF.